One TCR beta chain is described in this entry. Its target is unknown. The sample's treatment: roughly ten-day PBMC culture with coronavirus spike peptide pools or control peptides (ViraFEST assay). The source of the sample is a study of vaccination and CD4 T cells after COVID-19. Study as a whole: The peptides that stimulated the cells were overlapping spike peptides from SARS-CoV-2, HCoV-NL63, HCoV-OC43 and HCoV-229E.

Unmatched junction bases numbered 12, after V lost 2 bases and J lost 7 bases. Germline V gene data show CDR1 as SGDLS and CDR2 as YYNGEE. This CDR3 region has 16 residues. Scientists ran DNA taken from cultured CD4+ T cells through the Oncomine TCR Beta short-read assay for sequencing. From CD4+ T cells that had been cultured, genomic DNA was extracted. TCRdb reprocessed the PCR reads with MiXCR, giving one entry per CDR3 protein. Of about 20,000 distinct CDR3 sequences in the sample, around 50% were seen once. The chain combines TRBV9 with TRBJ2-1, with 7 bases lining up with TRBD2. This receptor was taken from a human donor who had recovered from COVID-19. Sequencing was carried out using CD4+ T cells from blood, cultured in vitro. CDR3 in DNA: TGTGCCAGCAGCGTGGCGACTAGCCTTGGGTTGAATGAGCAGTTCTTC. Its protein is CASSVATSLGLNEQFF. Combining the CDR3 with reference TRBV9 and TRBJ2-1 gives the whole variable domain DSGVTQTPKHLITATGQRVTLRCSPRSGDLSVYWYQQSLDQGLQFLIQYYNGEERAKGNILERFSAQQFPDLHSELNLSSLELGDSALYFCASSVATSLGLNEQFFGPGTRLTVL.